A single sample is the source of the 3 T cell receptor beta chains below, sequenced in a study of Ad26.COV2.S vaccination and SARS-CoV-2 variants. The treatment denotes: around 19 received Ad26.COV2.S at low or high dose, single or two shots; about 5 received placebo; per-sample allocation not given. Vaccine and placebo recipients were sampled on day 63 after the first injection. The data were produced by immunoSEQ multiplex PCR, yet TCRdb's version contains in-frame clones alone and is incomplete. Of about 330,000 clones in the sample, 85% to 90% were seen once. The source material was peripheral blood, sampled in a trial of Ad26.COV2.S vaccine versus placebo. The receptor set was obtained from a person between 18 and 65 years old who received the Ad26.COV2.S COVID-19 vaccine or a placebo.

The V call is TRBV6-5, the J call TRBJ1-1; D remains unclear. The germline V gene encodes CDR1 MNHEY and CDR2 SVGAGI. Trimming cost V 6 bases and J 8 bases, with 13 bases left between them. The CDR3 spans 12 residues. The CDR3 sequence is CASRKRVGEAFF. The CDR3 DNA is TGTGCCAGCAGGAAAAGGGTGGGAGAAGCTTTCTTT.

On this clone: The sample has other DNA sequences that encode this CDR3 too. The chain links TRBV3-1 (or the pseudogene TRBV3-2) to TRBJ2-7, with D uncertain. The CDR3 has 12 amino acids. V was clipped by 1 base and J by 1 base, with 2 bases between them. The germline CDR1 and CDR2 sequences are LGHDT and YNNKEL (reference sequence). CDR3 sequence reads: CASSQASYEQYF. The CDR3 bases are TGTGCCAGCAGCCAAGCTTCCTACGAGCAGTACTTC.

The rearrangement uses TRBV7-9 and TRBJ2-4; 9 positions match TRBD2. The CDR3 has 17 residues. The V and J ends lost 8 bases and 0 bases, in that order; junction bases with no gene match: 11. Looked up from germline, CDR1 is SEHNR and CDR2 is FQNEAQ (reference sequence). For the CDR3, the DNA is TGTGCCAGCCGGCCCAAACTAGCGGGCGTAGCCAAAAACATTCAGTACTTC. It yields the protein CASRPKLAGVAKNIQYF.